Following are 31 T cell receptor beta chains from one sample sequenced in a study of T cell repertoires in cytomegalovirus infection. Their recognized antigens are unknown. Using its own MiXCR run on the reads, TCRdb lists one record per CDR3 protein. This table has more than 45,000 distinct CDR3 sequences, roughly 20% appearing once. Material: CD8+ T cells from cultured PBMCs, obtained from culture after CMV antigen stimulation. Receptors were obtained from a human donor in good health (CMV status not recorded). Some clones in this sample may be carry-over from other donors' samples.

The chain links TRBV7-9 to TRBJ2-7; 13 nucleotides match TRBD2. J was trimmed by 5 bases and V by 5 bases; bases with no gene match: 9. The germline V gene encodes CDR1 SEHNR and CDR2 FQNEAQ (reference sequence). The CDR3 sequence is 16 residues long. CDR3 loop: CASSAGTSGTPDEQYF. CDR3 sequence (DNA): TGTGCCAGCAGCGCAGGGACTAGCGGGACCCCAGACGAGCAGTACTTC.

Comment on this clonotype: A much larger clonotype is one base distant, so this may be a read error. V usage is TRBV20-1 and J usage is TRBJ1-4; D may be TRBD1 (6 bases). Germline lookup yields CDR1 DFQATT and CDR2 SNEGSKA (reference sequence). Trimming left V 1 base short and J 6 bases short, with 12 bases between. The CDR3 consists of 14 residues. The CDR3 region is CSARGTDHDEKLFF. The CDR3 DNA reads TGCAGTGCTAGAGGGACAGACCACGATGAAAAACTGTTTTTT.

In this sample, this clonotype turned up many times. The chain employs TRBV4-1 and TRBJ2-7; D ambiguous. Trimming took off 0 bases at V and 2 bases at J, with 11 bases between the two ends. The CDR3 loop spans 15 amino acids. CDR1 is MGHRA, CDR2 YSYEKL, per germline. CDR3: CASSQEGRIAYEQYF. CDR3 nucleotides: TGCGCCAGCAGCCAAGAGGGCAGAATCGCCTACGAGCAGTACTTC.

V gene TRBV7-3 combines with J gene TRBJ2-5; 7 positions agree with TRBD1. Germline CDR1 reads SGHTA; CDR2 reads FQGTGA. This CDR3 comprises 15 residues. Trimming took 5 bases from V and 3 from J; bases not matched to a gene: 9. The CDR3 DNA follows: TGTGCCAGCAGCCTCTTACAGGGGTGGAAAGAGACCCAGTACTTC. Protein product: CASSLLQGWKETQYF.

The J gene is TRBJ2-3, the V gene TRBV2; maybe TRBD2 (6 bases). CDR3 length: 15 residues. Germline loops: CDR1 SNHLY, CDR2 FYNNEI. Trimming left V 5 bases short and J 3 bases short, with 15 bases between. The CDR3 here is CASSRLDLATDTQYF. Written as DNA, the CDR3 is TGTGCCAGCAGTCGACTAGATCTAGCAACAGATACGCAGTATTTT. Filled out from reference TRBV2 and TRBJ2-3, the complete variable domain reads EPEVTQTPSHQVTQMGQEVILRCVPISNHLYFYWYRQILGQKVEFLVSFYNNEISEKSEIFDDQFSVERPDGSNFTLKIRSTKLEDSAMYFCASSRLDLATDTQYFGPGTRLTVL.

J is TRBJ1-2 and V is TRBV27; tentative D call: TRBD1 (5 bases). CDR1 is MNHEY, CDR2 SMNVEV, per germline (reference sequence). This CDR3 comprises 15 residues. Trimming left V 5 bases short and J 0 bases short, with 13 bases between. The CDR3 region has the DNA TGTGCCAGCAGTCCACGACAGCCAACTAACTATGGCTACACCTTC. Translating gives CASSPRQPTNYGYTF.

This clonotype was observed a handful of times. The chain couples TRBV6-1 to TRBJ1-2; weak D call: TRBD1 (5 bases). Trimming stripped 5 bases from V and 4 bases from J, with 17 bases between. Germline values: CDR1 MNHNS, CDR2 SASEGT. The CDR3 is 15 residues long. CDR3 in DNA: TGTGCCAGCAGTTACGGGGACGACTATTCCTATGGCTACACCTTC. Amino acid sequence: CASSYGDDYSYGYTF.

The rearrangement links TRBV6-6 to TRBJ1-2; 8 nucleotides align to TRBD1. Germline loops: CDR1 MNHNY, CDR2 SVGAGI (reference sequence). The J segment lost 1 base and the V segment lost 4 bases, leaving 11 bases of the junction unmatched. The CDR3 loop spans 17 amino acids. CDR3 sequence (DNA): TGTGCCAGCAGTTGCCACACCGGGACAGGCAATAACTATGGCTACACCTTC. This translates into CASSCHTGTGNNYGYTF.

This clonotype has a handful of counts. The rearrangement links TRBV20-1 to TRBJ2-1; 10 bases fit TRBD2. The CDR3 totals 18 residues. Germline CDR1 reads DFQATT; CDR2 reads SNEGSKA (reference sequence). V lost 6 bases and J lost 1; bases outside the gene matches: 15. The CDR3 loop is CSAIMGRLAGESYNEQFF. The CDR3 DNA follows: TGCAGTGCAATCATGGGTAGGCTAGCGGGAGAATCCTACAATGAGCAGTTCTTC.

This chain uses TRBV7-6 with TRBJ1-2; D is unclear. From germline, CDR1 is SGHVS and CDR2 FNYEAQ. Trimming took 4 bases from V and 8 from J, leaving 14 bases between them. The CDR3 is made up of 13 amino acids. This CDR3 reads CASSSPRLEGYTF. The CDR3 bases are TGTGCCAGCAGCTCACCCCGACTGGAAGGCTACACCTTC. Filled out from reference TRBV7-6 and TRBJ1-2, the complete variable domain reads GAGVSQSPRYKVTKRGQDVALRCDPISGHVSLYWYRQALGQGPEFLTYFNYEAQQDKSGLPNDRFSAERPEGSISTLTIQRTEQRDSAMYRCASSSPRLEGYTFGSGTRLTVV.

The rearrangement joins TRBV6-5 to TRBJ1-3, with 7 bases aligning to TRBD1. With V trimmed by 6 bases and J by 4 bases, 3 bases remained unmatched. Germline V CDR1 and CDR2: MNHEY, SVGAGI. The CDR3 contains 13 residues. CDR3 in DNA: TGTGCCAGCAGCCCGGACAGGGGAAACACCATATATTTT. This codes for CASSPDRGNTIYF.

V is TRBV28 and J is TRBJ1-1, with D hard to call. This CDR3 spans 15 amino acids. Trimming removed 2 bases at V and 5 bases at J, with 15 bases between. The germline V gene encodes CDR1 MDHEN and CDR2 SYDVKM. CDR3 coding DNA: TGTGCCAGCAGTTTAAGGATACTAGGAAGAACTGAAGCTTTCTTT. Protein product: CASSLRILGRTEAFF.

J is TRBJ2-1 and V is TRBV6-1; D may be TRBD2 (5 bases). The CDR3 is made up of 16 amino acids. The germline gives CDR1 MNHNS, CDR2 SASEGT. Trimming stripped 5 bases from V and 5 bases from J, with 19 bases between. The CDR3 loop is CASSPYATTTDNEQFF. CDR3 DNA: TGTGCCAGCAGTCCCTATGCGACTACAACTGACAATGAGCAGTTCTTC.

This clonotype has more than one count but fewer than ten. The chain carries TRBV15 and TRBJ1-5; no firm D call. Germline CDR1 and CDR2: LNHNV and YYDKDF (reference sequence). This CDR3 region has 16 residues. V lost 3 bases and J 0 bases, leaving 12 bases between the germline ends. The CDR3 DNA sequence: TGTGCCACCAGCAGCTCCGGGGAGGATAGCAATCAGCCCCAGCATTTT. Residues: CATSSSGEDSNQPQHF.

As to this clonotype: One junction end disagrees with the germline gene, perhaps due to a read error. V gene TRBV7-2 combines with J gene TRBJ1-5; D is perhaps TRBD1 (6 bases). This CDR3 has 15 amino acids. CDR1 and CDR2 (germline): SGHTA, FQGNSA. CDR3 amino acids: CASSLAGVGNQPQHF. In DNA, the CDR3 is TGTGCCAGCAGCCTAGCAGGGGTTGGGAATCAGCCCCAGCATTTT. Drawing the rest from reference TRBV7-2 and TRBJ1-5, the complete variable domain is GAGVSQSPSNKVTEKGKDVELRCDPISGHTALYWYRQSLGQGLEFLIYFQGNSAPDKSGLPSDRFSAERTGGSVSTLTIQRTQQEDSAVYLCASSLAGVGNQPQHFGDGTRLSIL.

This clonotype was seen only a few times. The chain links TRBV27 to TRBJ2-5; D gene uncertain. Trimming cost V 5 bases and J 0 bases, with 13 bases left between them. Germline-derived CDR1 and CDR2 are MNHEY and SMNVEV (reference sequence). This CDR3 is built from 15 residues. The CDR3 loop reads CASSPIQDYQETQYF. The DNA of the CDR3 is TGTGCCAGCAGTCCTATCCAGGATTACCAAGAGACCCAGTACTTC.

The chain has TRBV6-5 and TRBJ2-7, with D possibly matching TRBD1 (5 bases). The V gene's germline CDR1 is MNHEY and CDR2 SVGAGI. This CDR3 region has 12 residues. V gave up 2 bases and J gave up 6 bases, with 8 bases separating them. The CDR3 DNA is TGTGCCAGCAGTTACGGGGCTGGCGAGCAGTACTTC. This sequence encodes CASSYGAGEQYF.

This clonotype was seen more than once but under ten times. The rearrangement links TRBV7-2 to TRBJ2-7; tentative D call: TRBD1 (6 bases). CDR1 and CDR2 from the germline V gene are SGHTA and FQGNSA. The CDR3 is 16 residues long. V was clipped by 1 base and J by 3 bases, with 16 bases between them. CDR3 sequence (DNA): TGTGCCAGCAGCTTAGTACGGGCAGGACAGTACTACGAGCAGTACTTC. Protein sequence: CASSLVRAGQYYEQYF.

This clonotype showed up just a few times. The chain combines TRBV9 with TRBJ2-7; 7 positions agree with TRBD2. The germline V gene has CDR1 SGDLS and CDR2 YYNGEE. V shed 0 bases, J shed 2 bases, and the junction held 2 bases outside the gene matches. The CDR3 has 14 amino acids. This CDR3 reads CASSVGAGAYEQYF. The DNA of the CDR3 is TGTGCCAGCAGCGTAGGGGCGGGAGCCTACGAGCAGTACTTC.

The V gene is TRBV7-8, the J gene TRBJ2-7; D unresolved. Germline CDR1 is SGHVS and CDR2 is FQNEAQ. The CDR3 covers 13 residues. Trimming took 3 bases from V and 1 from J, leaving 7 bases between them. In DNA, the CDR3 is TGTGCCAGCAGCTTTGATGGGTCCTACGAGCAGTACTTC. It is translated as CASSFDGSYEQYF. The variable domain in full, with the rest retrieved from reference TRBV7-8 and TRBJ2-7, is GAGVSQSPRYKVAKRGQDVALRCDPISGHVSLFWYQQALGQGPEFLTYFQNEAQLDKSGLPSDRFFAERPEGSVSTLKIQRTQQEDSAVYLCASSFDGSYEQYFGPGTRLTVT.

This clonotype turned up a few times. The chain carries TRBV12-3 or TRBV12-4 and TRBJ2-3; D gene uncertain. V lost 4 bases and J 9 bases, leaving 14 bases between the germline ends. This CDR3 spans 13 amino acids. CDR3 in amino acids: CASSSIEIPTQYF. CDR3 nucleotides: TGTGCCAGCAGTTCAATAGAGATCCCGACGCAGTATTTT.

Details on this clonotype: The junction and the germline gene differ at one end; a read error may be behind it. The genes are TRBV6-5 and TRBJ1-1; D is undetermined. The length of the CDR3 is 16 residues. The germline gives CDR1 MNHEY, CDR2 SVGAGI. The CDR3 sequence: CDSSYWGRKVGTEAFF. The CDR3 coding sequence is TGTGACAGCAGTTACTGGGGTCGTAAAGTCGGCACTGAAGCTTTCTTT.

The V and J genes are TRBV9 and TRBJ2-7; D ambiguous. The CDR3 is 14 amino acids. Germline CDR1 and CDR2: SGDLS and YYNGEE. V dropped 2 bases and J dropped 2 bases, with 11 bases sitting between them. The CDR3 protein is CASSVSGTPYEQYF. The CDR3 nucleotides read TGTGCCAGCAGCGTCTCAGGAACGCCCTACGAGCAGTACTTC.

This clonotype was seen ten or more times. J is TRBJ2-7 and V is TRBV7-2, with 9 bases aligning to TRBD1. The V gene's germline CDR1 is SGHTA and CDR2 FQGNSA. The CDR3 spans 15 residues. V gave up 1 base and J gave up 3 bases; unmatched junction bases: 4. CDR3 nucleotides: TGTGCCAGCAGCTTAGAGCTGACAGGGGGCTACGAGCAGTACTTC. Amino acid sequence: CASSLELTGGYEQYF.

This clonotype was recorded a few times. The J gene is TRBJ2-3, the V gene TRBV7-2; D call uncertain. Germline V gene data show CDR1 as SGHTA and CDR2 as FQGNSA. V lost 5 bases, J lost 4 bases, and 16 bases lay in between. This CDR3 is 15 amino acids long. The CDR3 sequence: CASSPSLGSSDTQYF. DNA for the CDR3: TGTGCCAGCAGCCCTAGTTTAGGGTCTTCAGATACGCAGTATTTT.

The rearrangement joins TRBV7-2 to TRBJ2-1; D is possibly TRBD1 (6 bases). The CDR3 runs 16 residues. Per the germline V gene, CDR1 is SGHTA and CDR2 is FQGNSA. Trimming removed 1 base from V and 2 bases from J, with 12 bases in between. The CDR3 bases are TGTGCCAGCAGCTTAGTACCGGACAGTCCCTACAATGAGCAGTTCTTC. Protein sequence: CASSLVPDSPYNEQFF.

The chain has TRBV4-3 and TRBJ2-4; the D is unclear. The ends were cut back, 1 base at V and 0 bases at J, with 7 bases in the middle. The CDR3 is made up of 15 amino acids. Germline CDR1 LGHNA, CDR2 YSLEER. The CDR3 protein is CASSQGVAAKNIQYF. CDR3 nucleotide sequence: TGCGCCAGCAGCCAAGGGGTAGCAGCCAAAAACATTCAGTACTTC.

CDR3 sequence: CASSPLGLKSSGSGTGELFF. The CDR3 DNA sequence: TGTGCCAGCAGTCCTTTAGGCCTGAAATCTAGCGGGAGTGGTACCGGGGAGCTGTTTTTT. The chain joins TRBV12-3 or TRBV12-4 to TRBJ2-2; 10 bases align to TRBD2. The trim removed 5 bases at V and 5 bases at J, leaving 20 bases unmatched. CDR3 length: 20 amino acids.

The chain recombines TRBV6-2 or TRBV6-3 with TRBJ1-5, with D unclear. Trimming pared 0 bases from V and 2 bases from J, leaving 11 bases between. CDR3 length equals 16 residues. The V gene's germline CDR1 is MNHEY and CDR2 SVGEGT. CDR3 sequence: CASSYSREGRNQPQHF. The CDR3 bases are TGTGCCAGCAGTTACTCGAGGGAAGGGCGCAATCAGCCCCAGCATTTT.

CDR3 loop: CVVRFGTVNTEAFF. The CDR3 nucleotides read TGTGTGGTTCGGTTTGGGACGGTGAACACTGAAGCTTTCTTT. This sequence joins TRBV7-2 and TRBJ1-1; tentatively, D is TRBD1 (5 bases). The germline CDR1 and CDR2 sequences are SGHTA and FQGNSA. The CDR3 consists of 14 residues.

This clonotype has just a few counts. CDR3: CASSLAQQTGNEQFF. CDR3 DNA: TGTGCCAGCAGCTTAGCTCAGCAAACAGGGAATGAGCAGTTCTTC. The chain combines TRBV7-9 with TRBJ2-1, with D perhaps matching TRBD1 (6 bases). V was shortened by 0 bases and J by 7 bases, with 13 bases between the two germline ends. Looked up from germline, CDR1 is SEHNR and CDR2 is FQNEAQ (reference sequence). CDR3 size: 15 residues.